This is a list of T cell receptor beta chains from one sample in a study of blood T cell repertoires in COVID-19. Sequencing used immunoSEQ multiplex PCR; TCRdb keeps in-frame clones, though not all of them. The table shows some 290,000 clones, with less than 90% occurring only once. Sample: peripheral blood. Every receptor here comes from a man aged 60 to 69 who had recovered from COVID-19. CDR3s include the opening cysteine and the closing phenylalanine or tryptophan. A D gene is named only where the DNA matches it firmly. Where a row states a size, it is once, few, many or the class of an expanded clone; other rows omit it.

many	TRBD2	TRBJ2-7	TRBV6-6	14	CASREARLSVEQYF	TGTGCCAGCCGGGAGGCACGACTATCTGTCGAGCAGTACTTC
-	-	TRBJ1-2	TRBV2	11	CASSGGYGYTF	TGTGCCAGCAGCGGGGGGTATGGCTACACCTTC
few	-	TRBJ2-1	TRBV7-6	15	CASSRQGGRSVEQFF	TGTGCCAGCAGCCGACAGGGCGGGAGGAGTGTTGAGCAGTTCTTC
-	TRBD2	TRBJ2-1	TRBV19	16	CASSSSGSPWDNEQFF	TGTGCCAGTAGTAGTAGCGGGAGCCCCTGGGACAATGAGCAGTTCTTC
-	TRBD2	TRBJ2-1	TRBV3-1/TRBV3-2	15	CASSRRLAVYNEQFF	TGTGCCAGCAGTCGTAGACTAGCGGTCTACAATGAGCAGTTCTTC
-	TRBD1	TRBJ2-2	TRBV10-1	15	CASTEGTGCTGELFF	TGCGCCAGTACCGAGGGGACAGGGTGCACCGGGGAGCTGTTTTTT
-	TRBD1	TRBJ1-2	TRBV5-1	17	CASSLFDPGQGDYGYTF	TGCGCCAGCAGCTTGTTCGATCCCGGACAGGGAGACTATGGCTACACCTTC
-	TRBD2	TRBJ2-5	TRBV4-2	17	CASSQDGLASRGETQYF	TGTGCCAGCAGCCAAGATGGACTAGCGTCGCGGGGGGAGACCCAGTACTTC
-	-	TRBJ1-2	TRBV30	11	CAWRGGYGYTF	TGTGCCTGGAGGGGGGGCTATGGCTACACCTTC
-	TRBD2	TRBJ2-1	TRBV2	16	CASSPPGLAGGGEQFF	TGTGCCAGCAGTCCCCCGGGACTAGCGGGAGGAGGTGAGCAGTTCTTC
-	TRBD1	TRBJ1-4	TRBV5-6	15	CASSREVTGDEKLFF	TGTGCCAGCAGCCGTGAAGTAACAGGGGATGAAAAACTGTTTTTT
-	TRBD2	TRBJ2-7	TRBV4-1	15	CASSQGGGRSNEQYF	TGCGCCAGCAGCCAAGGGGGCGGGAGGTCAAACGAGCAGTACTTC
-	TRBD2	TRBJ2-2	TRBV2	16	CASMKTSGRNTGELFF	TGTGCCAGCATGAAAACTAGCGGGAGGAACACCGGGGAGCTGTTTTTT
-	-	TRBJ1-1	TRBV30	10	CAWVQAKAFF	TGTGCCTGGGTTCAGGCTAAAGCTTTCTTT
-	TRBD2	TRBJ2-3	TRBV11-2	17	CASSLRRLAGGLDTQYF	TGTGCCAGCAGCCTACGTAGACTAGCGGGAGGTTTAGATACGCAGTATTTT
-	TRBD1	TRBJ2-7	TRBV18	15	CASSPSGTGSYEQYF	TGTGCCAGCTCACCTTCCGGGACAGGGAGCTACGAGCAGTACTTC
-	-	TRBJ1-4	TRBV7-6	14	CASSLGGAGEKLFF	TGTGCCAGCAGCCTGGGGGGGGCAGGTGAAAAACTGTTTTTT
-	-	TRBJ2-5	TRBV27	13	CASSRVGQETQYF	TGTGCCAGCTCCCGGGTCGGACAAGAGACCCAGTACTTC
-	TRBD2	TRBJ2-4	TRBV5-4	15	CASSRPGLEKNIQYF	TGTGCCAGCAGCCGACCGGGACTAGAGAAAAACATTCAGTACTTC
-	-	TRBJ2-7	TRBV6-5	14	CASSNRRLDYEQYF	TGTGCCAGCAGTAACAGGCGTTTGGACTACGAGCAGTACTTC
-	TRBD1	TRBJ1-2	TRBV5-1	17	CASSSALGQGWNYGYTF	TGCGCCAGCAGCTCGGCCTTAGGACAGGGATGGAACTATGGCTACACCTTC
-	-	TRBJ1-1	TRBV2	13	CASIRDLNTEAFF	TGTGCCAGCATTCGAGATTTGAACACTGAAGCTTTCTTT
many	-	TRBJ2-3	TRBV14	19	CASSQVARGAGANTDTQYF	TGTGCCAGCAGCCAAGTTGCTCGGGGCGCAGGGGCTAACACAGATACGCAGTATTTT
-	-	TRBJ2-2	TRBV10-3	15	CAISASLLGTGELFF	TGTGCCATCAGTGCTAGCCTGCTTGGCACCGGGGAGCTGTTTTTT
-	TRBD1	TRBJ1-5	TRBV18	15	CASSQGQGNNQPQHF	TGTGCCAGCTCTCAAGGACAGGGTAACAATCAGCCCCAGCATTTT
-	TRBD1	TRBJ2-2	TRBV5-4	15	CASSLRTGLSGELFF	TGTGCCAGCAGCTTAAGGACAGGGTTATCCGGGGAGCTGTTTTTT
few	-	TRBJ1-5	TRBV5-1	16	CASSSPSGLSNQPQHF	TGCGCCAGCAGCTCGCCCTCCGGTCTGAGCAATCAGCCCCAGCATTTT
-	TRBD1	TRBJ2-3	TRBV24-1	16	CATSEGGTGGTDTQYF	TGTGCCACCAGTGAGGGAGGGACAGGGGGCACAGATACGCAGTATTTT
-	-	TRBJ1-5	TRBV28	15	CASYEVGQGNQPQHF	TGTGCCAGCTATGAAGTGGGTCAGGGTAATCAGCCCCAGCATTTT
-	-	TRBJ2-7	TRBV7-8	15	CASSRSQGGRYEQYF	TGTGCCAGCAGCCGATCCCAGGGTGGTCGCTACGAGCAGTACTTC
-	TRBD1	TRBJ2-7	TRBV5-1	15	CASSLGGTGIYEQYF	TGCGCCAGCAGCTTGGGTGGGACAGGGATCTACGAGCAGTACTTC
-	TRBD2	TRBJ2-3	TRBV7-9	14	CASSLVREALTQYF	TGTGCCAGCAGCTTAGTGCGGGAGGCCCTTACGCAGTATTTT
-	-	TRBJ1-5	TRBV6-6	17	CASSQTDRKTSNQPQHF	TGTGCCAGCAGTCAAACTGACAGAAAAACTAGCAATCAGCCCCAGCATTTT
-	TRBD1	TRBJ1-2	TRBV5-1	14	CASSRQGSNYGYTF	TGCGCCAGCAGCCGACAGGGGTCTAACTATGGCTACACCTTC
-	-	TRBJ1-4	TRBV19	18	CASNIRLRRASTNEKLFF	TGTGCCAGTAATATTCGTCTCAGGAGGGCCTCAACTAATGAAAAACTGTTTTTT
few	TRBD1	TRBJ1-5	TRBV10-3	15	CAIRGGQGTGQPQHF	TGTGCCATCAGAGGAGGACAGGGTACCGGTCAGCCCCAGCATTTT
-	-	TRBJ2-2	TRBV2	13	CASTRANTGELFF	TGTGCCAGCACCAGGGCAAACACCGGGGAGCTGTTTTTT
-	TRBD1	TRBJ1-3	TRBV9	15	CASSASGGSGNTIYF	TGTGCCAGCAGCGCTTCAGGGGGTTCTGGAAACACCATATATTTT
few	-	TRBJ2-1	TRBV30	16	CAWSTGWGGLDNEQFF	TGTGCCTGGAGTACAGGGTGGGGGGGCCTGGACAATGAGCAGTTCTTC
-	TRBD2	TRBJ2-4	TRBV27	14	CASSRGLAGDIQYF	TGTGCCAGCAGCCGGGGACTAGCGGGTGACATTCAGTACTTC
-	-	TRBJ1-5	TRBV2	14	CASNRAVSNQPQHF	TGTGCCAGTAATCGTGCAGTGAGCAATCAGCCCCAGCATTTT
-	-	TRBJ2-6	TRBV6-5	13	CACRGFGANVLTF	TGTGCCTGTAGGGGATTTGGGGCCAACGTCCTGACTTTC
-	-	TRBJ1-4	TRBV5-4	17	CASSKAPTGPLNEKLFF	TGTGCCAGCAGCAAAGCCCCAACAGGTCCGCTTAATGAAAAACTGTTTTTT
-	-	TRBJ2-3	TRBV28	13	CASWRRNTDTQYF	TGTGCCAGCTGGCGGAGGAACACAGATACGCAGTATTTT
-	TRBD1	TRBJ1-2	TRBV12-3/TRBV12-4	13	CASSYRGNYGYTF	TGTGCCAGCAGTTACAGGGGCAACTATGGCTACACCTTC
-	-	TRBJ1-4	TRBV6-2/TRBV6-3	15	CASSSITESNEKLFF	TGTGCCAGCAGTTCCATCACGGAGTCTAATGAAAAACTGTTTTTT
-	-	TRBJ1-5	TRBV5-3	16	CARSFVWTDSNQPQHF	TGTGCCAGAAGCTTTGTTTGGACAGACAGTAATCAGCCCCAGCATTTT
-	-	TRBJ2-3	TRBV27	15	CASSFGRTSTDTQYF	TGTGCCAGCAGTTTTGGGAGGACTAGCACAGATACGCAGTATTTT